This T cell receptor beta chain was captured in a study of T cell changes during pregnancy in multiple sclerosis. Trimming left V 5 bases short and J 3 bases short, with 11 bases between. The germline V gene has CDR1 LGHNA and CDR2 YSLEER. This CDR3 has 13 residues. TCRdb's table, derived via immunoSEQ multiplex PCR, lists solely in-frame clones and lacks some. Of roughly 60,000 clones listed, around 96% are singletons. The chain combines TRBV4-3 with TRBJ2-7, with D perhaps matching TRBD2 (5 bases). The sequence derives from a female donor with multiple sclerosis, enrolled in a pregnancy study. Sequencing used CD8+ T cells from peripheral blood mononuclear cells, obtained after pregnancy. The CDR3 loop is CASSENRGYEQYF. CDR3 DNA sequence: TGCGCCAGCAGCGAAAACCGGGGCTACGAGCAGTACTTC.